The sample holds a few counts of the clone carrying this TCR beta chain. The antigen is not known. This PCR relied on a set of 60 Vbeta primers and 13 Jbeta primers. Assay: immunoSEQ multiplex PCR; the TCRdb copy retains only in-frame clones and omits some. This repertoire shows some 150,000 clones, more than 70% found once; its top ten account for about 1.3%. The germline V gene encodes CDR1 SGHNT and CDR2 YENEEA. CDR3 length: 16 residues. V gave up 5 bases and J gave up 2 bases; unmatched junction bases: 12. This sample was taken from a study of cytomegalovirus exposure and HLA in healthy donors. Findings of the study overall: In an earlier analysis, productive rearrangement rates for most beta V segments clustered near 87% or 30%.

The rearrangement links TRBV11-3 to TRBJ2-7; 7 bases are a match to TRBD1. The clonotype originates from a man in his 60s in good health and CMV-seronegative. Specimen: PBMCs. The CDR3 is CASSNPPGQSTYEQYF. As DNA, the CDR3 is TGTGCCAGCAGCAACCCTCCGGGACAGTCAACCTACGAGCAGTACTTC.